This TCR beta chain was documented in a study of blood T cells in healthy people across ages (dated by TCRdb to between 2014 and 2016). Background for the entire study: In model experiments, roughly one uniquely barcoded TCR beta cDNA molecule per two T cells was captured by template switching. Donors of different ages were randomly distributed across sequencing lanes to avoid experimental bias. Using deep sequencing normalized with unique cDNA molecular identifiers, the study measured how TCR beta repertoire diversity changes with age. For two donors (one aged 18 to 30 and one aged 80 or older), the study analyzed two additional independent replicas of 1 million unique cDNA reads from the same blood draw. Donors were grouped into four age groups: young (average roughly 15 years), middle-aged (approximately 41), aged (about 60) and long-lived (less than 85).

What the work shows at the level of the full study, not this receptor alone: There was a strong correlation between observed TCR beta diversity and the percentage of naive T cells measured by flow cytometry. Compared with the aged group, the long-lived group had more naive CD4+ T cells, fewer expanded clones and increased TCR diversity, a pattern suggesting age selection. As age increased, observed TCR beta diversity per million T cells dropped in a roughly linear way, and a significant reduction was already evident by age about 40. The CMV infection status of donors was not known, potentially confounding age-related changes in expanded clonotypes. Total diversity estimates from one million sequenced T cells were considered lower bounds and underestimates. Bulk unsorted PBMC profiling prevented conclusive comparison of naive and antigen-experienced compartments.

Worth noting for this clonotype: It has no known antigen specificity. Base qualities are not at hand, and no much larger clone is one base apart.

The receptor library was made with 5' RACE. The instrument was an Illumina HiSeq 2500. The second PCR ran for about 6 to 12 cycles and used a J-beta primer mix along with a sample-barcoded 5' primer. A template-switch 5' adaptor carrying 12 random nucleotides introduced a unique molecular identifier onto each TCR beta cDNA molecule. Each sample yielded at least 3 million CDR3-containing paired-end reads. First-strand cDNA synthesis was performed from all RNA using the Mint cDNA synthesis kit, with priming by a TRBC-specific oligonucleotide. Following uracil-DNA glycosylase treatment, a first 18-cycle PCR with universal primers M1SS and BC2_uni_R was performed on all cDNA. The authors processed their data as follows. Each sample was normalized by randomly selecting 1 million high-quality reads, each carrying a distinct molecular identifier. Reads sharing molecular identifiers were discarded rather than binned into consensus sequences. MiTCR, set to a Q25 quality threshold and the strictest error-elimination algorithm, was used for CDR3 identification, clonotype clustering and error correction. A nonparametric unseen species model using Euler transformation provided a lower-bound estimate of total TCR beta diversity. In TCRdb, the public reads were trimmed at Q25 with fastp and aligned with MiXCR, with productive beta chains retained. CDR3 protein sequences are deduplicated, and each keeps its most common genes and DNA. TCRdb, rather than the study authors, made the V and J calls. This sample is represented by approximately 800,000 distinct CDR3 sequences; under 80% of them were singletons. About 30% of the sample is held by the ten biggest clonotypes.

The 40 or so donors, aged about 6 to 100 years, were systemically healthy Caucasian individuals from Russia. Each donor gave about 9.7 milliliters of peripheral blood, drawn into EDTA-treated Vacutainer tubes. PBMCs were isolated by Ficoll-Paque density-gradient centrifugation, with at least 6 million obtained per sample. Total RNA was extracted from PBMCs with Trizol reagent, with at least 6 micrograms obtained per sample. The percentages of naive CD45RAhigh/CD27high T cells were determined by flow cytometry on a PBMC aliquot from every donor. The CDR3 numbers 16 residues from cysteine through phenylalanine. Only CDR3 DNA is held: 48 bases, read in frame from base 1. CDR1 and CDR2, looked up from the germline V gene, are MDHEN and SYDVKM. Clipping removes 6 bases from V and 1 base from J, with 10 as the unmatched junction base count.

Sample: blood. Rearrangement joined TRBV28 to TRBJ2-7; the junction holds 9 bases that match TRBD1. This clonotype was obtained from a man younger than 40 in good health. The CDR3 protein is CASRFWDRERSYEQYF. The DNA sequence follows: TGTGCCAGCAGGTTCTGGGACAGGGAGAGGTCCTACGAGCAGTACTTC.